Sequencing of this T cell receptor beta chain was carried out in a study of cytomegalovirus exposure and HLA in healthy donors. Study-level points and caveats: In an earlier analysis, in roughly 600 donors, most V segments appeared productive either ~87% or ~30% of the time.

The PCR used 60 Vbeta and 13 Jbeta primers. Measured with immunoSEQ multiplex PCR; TCRdb has only the in-frame clones, and not every one. The sample contains 90,000 to 130,000 clones, 70% of which appear only once. Details on this clone: The antigen is not known.

The V gene end was trimmed by 5 bases and the J gene end by 6 bases; junction bases not matched to a gene: 1. The CDR3 runs to 12 residues. CDR1 is SNHLY, CDR2 FYNNEI, per germline. The clonotype originates from a young man in good health and CMV-seropositive. Sequencing was performed on PBMCs. The chain is built from TRBV2 and TRBJ2-1, with TRBD1 identical over 7 bases. CDR3 residues: CASSWTGNEQFF. CDR3 DNA: TGTGCCAGCAGTTGGACAGGCAATGAGCAGTTCTTC.